Below, 18 T cell receptor beta chains from the same sample are listed, as sequenced in a study of blood T cells in healthy people across ages. Alongside a J-beta primer mix, a sample-barcoded 5' primer served in a second PCR lasting about 7 to 11 cycles. Each CDR3 protein gets one entry after TCRdb re-called the 5' RACE reads with MiXCR. Of 850,000 to 1,100,000 distinct CDR3 sequences in the sample, under 40% were seen once. Sequences were obtained from blood. Receptors were obtained from a man in his late teens or twenties in good health.

The chain joins TRBV20-1 to TRBJ1-2, with a weak D call TRBD1 (6 bases). The CDR3 has 15 residues. V lost 2 bases and J 0 bases, leaving 13 bases between the germline ends. The germline V gene encodes CDR1 DFQATT and CDR2 SNEGSKA (reference sequence). The CDR3 nucleotides are TGCAGTGCTAGACGCCAGGGGAGAGCTAACTATGGCTACACCTTC. This sequence encodes CSARRQGRANYGYTF.

J is TRBJ1-2 and V is TRBV9; D is unresolved. Germline CDR1 and CDR2: SGDLS and YYNGEE. The ends were cut back, 0 bases at V and 13 bases at J, with 19 bases in the middle. The CDR3 spans 14 residues. Here the CDR3 DNA reads TGTGCCAGCAGCGTAGGAGACGGTGGGAATTCGCGCACCTTC. Translated: CASSVGDGGNSRTF.

This clonotype was observed a handful of times. This sequence joins TRBV27 and TRBJ1-5, with a tentative D call TRBD1 (5 bases). The CDR3 has 14 amino acids. Germline V gene data show CDR1 as MNHEY and CDR2 as SMNVEV (reference sequence). V was pared by 5 bases and J by 2 bases, with 10 bases between. The CDR3 bases are TGTGCCAGCAGTGACAAGACAGGCAATCAGCCCCAGCATTTT. Its protein is CASSDKTGNQPQHF.

The sample holds a few counts of this clonotype. The CDR3 here is CASSLLWASPETQYF. The CDR3 nucleotides are TGTGCCAGCAGTTTATTGTGGGCTAGCCCCGAGACCCAGTACTTC. The chain is built from TRBV12-3 or TRBV12-4 and TRBJ2-5; perhaps TRBD2 as D (5 bases). This CDR3 is built from 15 residues. V was pared by 2 bases and J by 5 bases, with 15 bases between.

This clonotype was found once. V and J are TRBV14 and TRBJ2-7, with D tentatively TRBD2 (6 bases). TRBJ2-5 matches the DNA end more closely, so the J call is doubtful. Germline assignment: CDR1 SGHDN and CDR2 FVKESK. The CDR3 totals 15 residues. The CDR3 sequence: CASSQTSGVRETQYF. The DNA of the CDR3 is TGTGCCAGCAGCCAAACTTCGGGGGTACGGGAGACCCAGTACTTC.

This clonotype has only a few counts. The rearrangement uses TRBV6-1 and TRBJ1-1; the D gene is possibly TRBD1 (6 bases). This CDR3 comprises 19 residues. Germline CDR1 MNHNS, CDR2 SASEGT. Trimming took 7 bases from V and 1 from J, leaving 28 bases between them. CDR3 in amino acids: CASTPQQGIGMSGNTEAFF. DNA for the CDR3: TGTGCCAGCACCCCTCAACAGGGCATCGGTATGAGTGGGAACACTGAAGCTTTCTTT.

This rearrangement joins TRBV5-1 to TRBJ2-3; 12 bases fit TRBD2. Germline values: CDR1 SGHRS, CDR2 YFSETQ. The V segment lost 0 bases and the J segment 3 bases; nucleotides outside the gene matches: 2. The CDR3 runs 16 residues. This chain's CDR3 is CASSLGTSGKTDTQYF. The DNA for the CDR3 is TGCGCCAGCAGCTTGGGGACTAGCGGGAAGACAGATACGCAGTATTTT.

J is TRBJ2-5 and V is TRBV13; D could derive from TRBD1 or TRBD2 (5 bases each). The CDR3 spans 16 residues. The V gene's germline CDR1 is PRHDT and CDR2 FYEKMQ (reference sequence). Trimming took off 3 bases at V and 5 bases at J, with 19 bases between the two ends. The CDR3 DNA follows: TGTGCCAGCAGCTTGTGGGGGAGAGCAGGGTCTGAGACCCAGTACTTC. Encoded protein: CASSLWGRAGSETQYF. The full variable domain, its missing parts supplied by reference TRBV13 and TRBJ2-5, is AAGVIQSPRHLIKEKRETATLKCYPIPRHDTVYWYQQGPGQDPQFLISFYEKMQSDKGSIPDRFSAQQFSDYHSELNMSSLELGDSALYFCASSLWGRAGSETQYFGPGTRLLVL.

J is TRBJ2-5 and V is TRBV6-6, with 7 positions matching TRBD1. Germline loops: CDR1 MNHNY, CDR2 SVGAGI (reference sequence). The CDR3 totals 14 residues. The V and J ends lost 4 bases and 4 bases, in that order; junction bases with no gene match: 6. The DNA of the CDR3 is TGTGCCAGCAGTTGGGACAGCCCACGAGAGACCCAGTACTTC. This encodes CASSWDSPRETQYF.

There are many counts of this clonotype. The genes are TRBV6-6 and TRBJ2-5, with D unresolved. CDR1 and CDR2 from the germline V gene are MNHNY and SVGAGI (reference sequence). Trimming removed 6 bases at V and 6 bases at J, with 11 bases between. The CDR3 consists of 12 residues. DNA for the CDR3: TGTGCCAGCAGCCCGAACGGCAAGACCCAGTACTTC. This translates into CASSPNGKTQYF.

This clonotype came up a few times. V and J are TRBV27 and TRBJ1-5; 12 bases align to TRBD1. This CDR3 comprises 16 residues. Germline lookup yields CDR1 MNHEY and CDR2 SMNVEV (reference sequence). The trim removed 3 bases at V and 3 bases at J, leaving 3 bases unmatched. In nucleotides, the CDR3 is TGTGCCAGCAGTTTGGGGACAGGGGGCCCCAATCAGCCCCAGCATTTT. As protein: CASSLGTGGPNQPQHF.

The count of this clonotype is one. V gene TRBV10-3 combines with J gene TRBJ1-6; 7 bases align to TRBD1. V was pared by 6 bases and J by 15 bases, with 11 bases of the junction left unmatched. There are 13 residues in the CDR3. Germline lookup yields CDR1 ENHRY and CDR2 SYGVKD. The DNA of the CDR3 is TGTGCCATCAGGGAGAACCGGGACAGAAACCTCCACTTT. Protein sequence: CAIRENRDRNLHF.

This clonotype was detected a few times. The chain has TRBV27 and TRBJ1-4; possible D gene TRBD1, 6 bases. The germline CDR1 and CDR2 sequences are MNHEY and SMNVEV (reference sequence). The V end was cut by 2 bases, the J end by 6 bases, with 7 bases between. The CDR3 covers 13 residues. The CDR3 reads CASSLEGDEKLFF. CDR3 coding DNA: TGTGCCAGCAGTTTAGAGGGGGATGAAAAACTGTTTTTT.

With regard to this clonotype: One base away lies a much larger clone, so this may be a sequencing read error. V gene TRBV12-3 or TRBV12-4 combines with J gene TRBJ2-3, with 9 positions matching TRBD2. V was clipped by 5 bases and J by 1 base; unmatched bases: 4. The CDR3 has 15 residues. The CDR3 reads CASSPIAGGTDTQYF. The DNA of the CDR3 is TGTGCCAGCAGTCCTATAGCGGGGGGCACAGATACGCAGTATTTT.

The V and J genes are TRBV28 and TRBJ2-2; D may be TRBD2 (6 bases). The CDR3 has 15 amino acids. Between the trimmed V and J ends, which lost 8 bases and 1 base, there was a span of 14 bases. CDR1 is MDHEN, CDR2 SYDVKM, per germline. CDR3 nucleotide sequence: TGTGCCAGCTGTCGGGCGGGGCTGAACACCGGGGAGCTGTTTTTT. Translating it yields CASCRAGLNTGELFF.

In its sample, this clonotype was seen a few times. V usage is TRBV20-1 and J usage is TRBJ1-6, with TRBD1 as a possible D gene (5 bases). Between the trimmed V and J ends, which lost 8 bases and 7 bases, there was a span of 18 bases. The CDR3 has 14 residues. From germline, CDR1 is DFQATT and CDR2 SNEGSKA (reference sequence). Here the CDR3 DNA reads TGCAGTCAAAACCGGGACCCACAAAATTCACCCCTCCACTTT. Amino acid sequence: CSQNRDPQNSPLHF.

The chain combines TRBV28 with TRBJ2-7, with D perhaps being TRBD1 or TRBD2 (5 bases each). V lost 5 bases to trimming and J lost 3 bases, with 11 bases between them. This CDR3 spans 13 amino acids. The germline CDR1 and CDR2 sequences are MDHEN and SYDVKM. CDR3 coding DNA: TGTGCCAGCAGTGCCCAGGGAGTCTACGAGCAGTACTTC. Translating it yields CASSAQGVYEQYF. Supplemented by reference TRBV28 and TRBJ2-7, the full variable domain reads DVKVTQSSRYLVKRTGEKVFLECVQDMDHENMFWYRQDPGLGLRLIYFSYDVKMKEKGDIPEGYSVSREKKERFSLILESASTNQTSMYLCASSAQGVYEQYFGPGTRLTVT.

The V call is TRBV5-1, the J call TRBJ2-1; 10 positions agree with TRBD1. Germline CDR1 and CDR2: SGHRS and YFSETQ. J lost 8 bases, V lost 2 bases, and 4 bases had no gene match. This CDR3 has 14 amino acids. The CDR3 DNA reads as TGCGCCAGCAGCTTCAGGGACAGGGGTTATGAGCAGTTCTTC. Translation gives CASSFRDRGYEQFF.